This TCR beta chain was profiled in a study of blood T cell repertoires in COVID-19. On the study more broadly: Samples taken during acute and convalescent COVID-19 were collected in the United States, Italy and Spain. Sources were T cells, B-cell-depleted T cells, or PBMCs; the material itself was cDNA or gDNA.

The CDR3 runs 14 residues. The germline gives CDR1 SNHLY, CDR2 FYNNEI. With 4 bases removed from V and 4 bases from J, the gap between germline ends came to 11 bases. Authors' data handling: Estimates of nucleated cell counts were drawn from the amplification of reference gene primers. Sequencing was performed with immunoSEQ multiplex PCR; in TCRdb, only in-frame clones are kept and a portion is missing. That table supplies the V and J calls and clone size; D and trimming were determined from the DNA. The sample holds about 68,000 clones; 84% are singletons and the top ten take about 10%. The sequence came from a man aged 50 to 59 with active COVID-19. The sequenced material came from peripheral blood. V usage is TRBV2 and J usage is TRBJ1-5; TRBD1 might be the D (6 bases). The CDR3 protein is CASSGGPGNQPQHF. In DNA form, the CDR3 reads TGTGCCAGCAGTGGGGGGCCAGGTAATCAGCCCCAGCATTTT.